One and the same sample provided the 32 T cell receptor beta chains below, sequenced in a study of OX40 agonist ivuxolimab in advanced cancers. Using immunoSEQ multiplex PCR, the repertoire was profiled, and TCRdb retains in-frame clones only, with some absent. The table includes over 40,000 clones, roughly 84% detected once. This sample comprised CD4+ or CD8+ T cells sorted from blood, obtained in a trial of the OX40 agonist ivuxolimab. The receptor set was obtained from an adult with an advanced solid tumor such as melanoma, head and neck, liver or kidney cancer.

The chain links TRBV11-3 to TRBJ2-1; 8 bases are shared with TRBD2. The J segment lost 7 bases and the V segment lost 5 bases, leaving 10 bases of the junction unmatched. This CDR3 has 15 residues. Germline V gene data show CDR1 as SGHNT and CDR2 as YENEEA. The CDR3 here is CASSPGTSIWNEQFF. In nucleotides, the CDR3 is TGTGCCAGCAGCCCCGGGACTAGTATCTGGAATGAGCAGTTCTTC.

In its sample, this clone was seen once. This chain connects TRBV10-3 to TRBJ1-1; 9 bases are a match to TRBD1. Germline values: CDR1 ENHRY, CDR2 SYGVKD. The CDR3 is made up of 15 amino acids. The ends lost 6 bases at V and 1 base at J; junction bases unmatched: 6. DNA for the CDR3: TGTGCCATCAGGAAACAGGGGGCTCAGAACACTGAAGCTTTCTTT. Translating it yields CAIRKQGAQNTEAFF.

This chain connects TRBV7-2 to TRBJ2-1, with 8 bases fitting TRBD1. CDR1 is SGHTA and CDR2 is FQGNSA in the germline V gene. The CDR3 has 14 residues. The ends lost 6 bases at V and 5 bases at J; junction bases unmatched: 6. The CDR3 region is CASRNTGGHNEQFF. As DNA, the CDR3 is TGTGCCAGCAGAAATACAGGGGGTCACAATGAGCAGTTCTTC.

The chain couples TRBV18 to TRBJ2-2; D may match TRBD1 or TRBD2 (5 bases each). Germline V CDR1 and CDR2: KGHSH, LQKENI. The CDR3 length is 15 residues. Trimming shortened V by 3 bases and J by 5 bases, and 13 bases separated the two germline ends. The CDR3, as DNA: TGTGCCAGCTCACCGAGGACCTGGGGGACCGGGGAGCTGTTTTTT. Translating gives CASSPRTWGTGELFF.

The rearrangement links TRBV6-5 to TRBJ2-1; perhaps TRBD1 as D (6 bases). Trimming removed 6 bases at V and 6 bases at J, with 15 bases between. CDR3 length: 14 residues. Germline V gene sequence: CDR1 MNHEY, CDR2 SVGAGI. The CDR3 nucleotides read TGTGCCAGCAGACTGACAGGTCGCGGCAATGAGCAGTTCTTC. This sequence encodes CASRLTGRGNEQFF.

The count of this clone is one. The chain combines TRBV4-1 with TRBJ2-1, with a weak D call TRBD1 (6 bases). The CDR3 totals 17 residues. The germline CDR1 and CDR2 sequences are MGHRA and YSYEKL. V was shortened by 1 base and J by 7 bases, with 20 bases between the two germline ends. CDR3 nucleotide sequence: TGCGCCAGCAGCCAAGTCCCTCTGGGGGCGGTGGTGAATGAGCAGTTCTTC. Its translation: CASSQVPLGAVVNEQFF.

This clone was picked up one time. This chain uses TRBV5-6 with TRBJ1-1; D gene uncertain. The CDR3 is 14 residues long. V was cut by 3 bases and J by 0 bases, with 9 bases left in between. The V gene's germline CDR1 is SGHDT and CDR2 YYEEEE. The CDR3 here is CASSSSGVNTEAFF. CDR3 nucleotide sequence: TGTGCCAGCAGCTCTTCAGGAGTGAACACTGAAGCTTTCTTT.

V usage is TRBV7-8 and J usage is TRBJ2-7; tentatively, D is TRBD1 or TRBD2 (5 bases each). The CDR3 is made up of 16 amino acids. CDR1 is SGHVS, CDR2 FQNEAQ, per germline. Trimming took 3 bases from V and 1 from J, leaving 16 bases between them. CDR3 DNA: TGTGCCAGCAGCTTTCTTCGGGGACGGAAATCCTACGAGCAGTACTTC. It encodes CASSFLRGRKSYEQYF.

V is TRBV7-8 and J is TRBJ2-7, with 12 bases fitting TRBD2. The CDR3 totals 14 residues. Germline CDR1 and CDR2: SGHVS and FQNEAQ. The J segment lost 3 bases and the V segment lost 3 bases, leaving 0 bases of the junction unmatched. CDR3 region: CASSLGLAGYEQYF. The CDR3 DNA reads TGTGCCAGCAGCTTGGGACTAGCGGGCTACGAGCAGTACTTC.

The J gene is TRBJ2-7, the V gene TRBV5-1; 10 bases are shared with TRBD1. Unmatched junction bases numbered 6, after V lost 4 bases and J lost 5 bases. CDR1 SGHRS and CDR2 YFSETQ come from the germline V gene. The length of the CDR3 is 14 residues. CDR3 in DNA: TGCGCCAGCAGCATCCGGGACAGGGGCAACGAGCAGTACTTC. Translated, it gives CASSIRDRGNEQYF. Using reference TRBV5-1 and TRBJ2-7 for the parts outside the CDR3, the full variable domain is KAGVTQTPRYLIKTRGQQVTLSCSPISGHRSVSWYQQTPGQGLQFLFEYFSETQRNKGNFPGRFSGRQFSNSRSEMNVSTLELGDSALYLCASSIRDRGNEQYFGPGTRLTVT.

The chain has TRBV7-9 and TRBJ1-1; no clear D gene. The germline V gene encodes CDR1 SEHNR and CDR2 FQNEAQ (reference sequence). This CDR3 has 14 residues. With 1 base removed from V and 3 bases from J, the gap between germline ends came to 9 bases. CDR3 bases: TGTGCCAGCAGCTTAGATGTGCAGGACACTGAAGCTTTCTTT. Protein product: CASSLDVQDTEAFF.

This clone showed up just a few times. The J gene is TRBJ1-5, the V gene TRBV6-1, with D possibly TRBD1 on 6 matching bases. The V gene lost 4 bases and the J gene lost 6 bases, with 10 bases spanning the gap. CDR3 length: 13 amino acids. Germline CDR1 reads MNHNS; CDR2 reads SASEGT. The chain's CDR3 is CASSAGVSQPQHF. Here the CDR3 DNA reads TGTGCCAGCAGTGCAGGGGTGAGTCAGCCCCAGCATTTT.

V usage is TRBV21-1 and J usage is TRBJ1-1; TRBD1, the D gene given by the table, was not confirmed from the DNA. TRBV21-1 is designated a pseudogene. The CDR3 loop spans 14 amino acids. The CDR3 region has the DNA TGTGCCAGCAGACTCGGCAGGGTGAACACTGAAGCTTTCTTT. It yields the protein CASRLGRVNTEAFF.

The V call is TRBV7-2, the J call TRBJ2-7, with 7 bases identical to TRBD1. CDR1 SGHTA and CDR2 FQGNSA come from the germline V gene. CDR3 length: 17 amino acids. V dropped 0 bases and J dropped 6; count of bases not matched to a gene: 14. The CDR3 sequence: CASSLAPYRGKRSEQYF. The CDR3 DNA reads TGTGCCAGCAGCTTAGCCCCTTACAGGGGTAAACGGAGCGAGCAGTACTTC.

The chain employs TRBV5-1 and TRBJ2-6; D might be TRBD1 or TRBD2, each matching 6 bases. Germline-derived CDR1 and CDR2 are SGHRS and YFSETQ. V lost 2 bases and J 1 base, leaving 19 bases between the germline ends. There are 19 residues in the CDR3. The CDR3 nucleotides read TGCGCCAGCAGCTTTGGGCGGGACATTCTCCCGTCTGGGGCCAACGTCCTGACTTTC. The encoded protein is CASSFGRDILPSGANVLTF.

This chain uses TRBV27 with TRBJ1-6; the D is unclear. The CDR3 runs 15 residues. CDR1 MNHEY and CDR2 SMNVEV come from the germline V gene (reference sequence). Trimming took off 3 bases at V and 5 bases at J, with 11 bases between the two ends. This CDR3 is CASSLRAANNSPLHF. The CDR3, as DNA: TGTGCCAGCAGTTTGCGGGCGGCAAATAATTCACCCCTCCACTTT.

The chain carries TRBV5-1 and TRBJ2-5; D not certain. Trimming pared 3 bases from V and 1 base from J, leaving 16 bases between. The CDR3 covers 16 residues. Looked up from germline, CDR1 is SGHRS and CDR2 is YFSETQ. Here the CDR3 reads CASSSDGSRSQETQYF. CDR3 bases: TGCGCCAGCAGCTCAGACGGTTCCAGGTCCCAAGAGACCCAGTACTTC. Variable domain in full (rest from reference TRBV5-1 and TRBJ2-5): KAGVTQTPRYLIKTRGQQVTLSCSPISGHRSVSWYQQTPGQGLQFLFEYFSETQRNKGNFPGRFSGRQFSNSRSEMNVSTLELGDSALYLCASSSDGSRSQETQYFGPGTRLLVL.

In this sample, this clone is medium-sized. The V gene is TRBV4-1, the J gene TRBJ1-4; D not certain. The V and J ends lost 3 bases and 7 bases respectively, with 21 bases between them. Germline lookup yields CDR1 MGHRA and CDR2 YSYEKL. The CDR3 length is 17 residues. CDR3 protein: CASSHHNRGKDSEKLFF. The CDR3 DNA is TGCGCCAGCAGCCACCATAACCGGGGAAAGGACTCTGAAAAACTGTTTTTT.

The chain carries TRBV21-1 and TRBJ2-5; TRBD1 reflects the table's D call only, with no check against the DNA. TRBV21-1 is assigned pseudogene status. The CDR3 sequence is 14 residues long. CDR3 coding DNA: TGTGCCAGCAGCAGAGGACAGGGGGAGGAGACCCAGTACTTC. This codes for CASSRGQGEETQYF.

This clone was seen a handful of times. V and J are TRBV12-5 and TRBJ1-2, with unresolved D. V lost 7 bases and J lost 5, with 14 bases in between. The CDR3 has 13 residues. Germline lookup yields CDR1 LGHNT and CDR2 FRNRAP. CDR3 sequence (DNA): TGTGCTAGTGTCCCCCGCCCTCTATATGGCTACACCTTC. It codes for CASVPRPLYGYTF.

The chain joins TRBV7-9 to TRBJ2-2, with a weak D call TRBD2 (6 bases). Trimming left V 2 bases short and J 8 bases short, with 12 bases between. Germline assignment: CDR1 SEHNR and CDR2 FQNEAQ (reference sequence). The CDR3 sequence is 14 residues long. The CDR3 protein is CASSLTLGGGELFF. Here the CDR3 DNA reads TGTGCCAGCAGCTTAACCCTCGGAGGGGGGGAGCTGTTTTTT.

The chain combines TRBV9 with TRBJ2-1; the D gene is possibly TRBD2 (5 bases). The V end lost 3 bases, the J end lost 5 bases, and 15 bases lay between the germline ends. Germline CDR1 is SGDLS and CDR2 is YYNGEE. The CDR3 loop spans 15 amino acids. Here the CDR3 DNA reads TGTGCCAGCAGCGCAGAGGGTTTGGGGAACAATGAGCAGTTCTTC. Residues: CASSAEGLGNNEQFF.

By share, this clone counts as medium-sized. J is TRBJ2-1 and V is TRBV21-1; TRBD2 is taken as the D call from the table, unchecked against the DNA. TRBV21-1 is an annotated pseudogene. This CDR3 spans 11 amino acids. The CDR3 region is CASSKREEQFF. DNA of the CDR3: TGTGCCAGCAGCAAAAGGGAGGAGCAGTTCTTC.

The chain joins TRBV18 to TRBJ2-2; TRBD1 might be the D (5 bases). The CDR3 runs 14 residues. Trimming pared 3 bases from V and 6 bases from J, leaving 11 bases between. Germline V gene lookup returns CDR1 KGHSH and CDR2 LQKENI. CDR3: CASSPQGTPGELFF. The CDR3 DNA sequence: TGTGCCAGCTCACCGCAGGGAACTCCCGGGGAGCTGTTTTTT.

The rearrangement joins TRBV27 to TRBJ2-2; D call uncertain. V was clipped by 2 bases and J by 5 bases, with 9 bases between them. CDR3 length equals 14 residues. Per germline, CDR1 MNHEY and CDR2 SMNVEV (reference sequence). The CDR3 loop reads CASSLSWGTGELFF. The DNA for the CDR3 is TGTGCCAGCAGTTTAAGTTGGGGAACCGGGGAGCTGTTTTTT.

This clone has only a few counts. The chain employs TRBV7-2 and TRBJ2-5; D ambiguous. The CDR3 covers 14 residues. CDR1 is SGHTA and CDR2 is FQGNSA in the germline V gene. V was trimmed by 2 bases and J by 2 bases, leaving 9 bases between them. The CDR3 DNA follows: TGTGCCAGCAGCTTAACTTGGGTACAAGAGACCCAGTACTTC. Its translation: CASSLTWVQETQYF.

This chain links TRBV7-2 with TRBJ1-5, with D uncertain. V gave up 1 base and J gave up 3 bases, with 7 bases separating them. CDR3 length: 14 amino acids. Germline CDR1 and CDR2: SGHTA and FQGNSA. The CDR3 region is CASSLGGPNQPQHF. The CDR3 DNA is TGTGCCAGCAGCTTAGGCGGGCCCAATCAGCCCCAGCATTTT.

The rearrangement links TRBV6-1 to TRBJ1-1; 7 nucleotides line up with TRBD1. The V segment lost 6 bases and the J segment 1 base; nucleotides outside the gene matches: 8. Germline assignment: CDR1 MNHNS and CDR2 SASEGT. The CDR3 is 15 residues long. Written as DNA, the CDR3 is TGTGCCAGCAGGGACCGGAGACAGGGGAACACTGAAGCTTTCTTT. This encodes CASRDRRQGNTEAFF.

This sequence joins TRBV9 and TRBJ1-3; D is uncertain. Germline CDR1 reads SGDLS; CDR2 reads YYNGEE. This CDR3 comprises 16 residues. Trimming shortened V by 0 bases and J by 4 bases, and 14 bases separated the two germline ends. DNA of the CDR3: TGTGCCAGCAGCGTAGAAAGGCAGGTCTCCGGAAACACCATATATTTT. Translation gives CASSVERQVSGNTIYF.

This clone was seen once. J is TRBJ1-6 and V is TRBV7-9, with D maybe TRBD1 (5 bases). CDR3 length: 17 amino acids. V was pared by 3 bases and J by 0 bases, with 12 bases between. From germline, CDR1 is SEHNR and CDR2 FQNEAQ (reference sequence). The CDR3 DNA reads TGTGCCAGCAGCTTTGGGGCCACAAGCTCCTATAATTCACCCCTCCACTTT. Translated, it gives CASSFGATSSYNSPLHF.

This chain uses TRBV7-9 with TRBJ1-1, with D hard to call. V was trimmed by 1 base and J by 1 base, leaving 10 bases between them. From germline, CDR1 is SEHNR and CDR2 FQNEAQ (reference sequence). This CDR3 spans 15 amino acids. In DNA form, the CDR3 reads TGTGCCAGCAGCTTAGAAGGTCTTGGGAACACTGAAGCTTTCTTT. Its protein product is CASSLEGLGNTEAFF. Filled out from reference TRBV7-9 and TRBJ1-1, the complete variable domain reads DTGVSQNPRHKITKRGQNVTFRCDPISEHNRLYWYRQTLGQGPEFLTYFQNEAQLEKSRLLSDRFSAERPKGSFSTLEIQRTEQGDSAMYLCASSLEGLGNTEAFFGQGTRLTVV.

DNA for the CDR3: TGTGCCAGCAGCCGCCACGGTAGCGGGAGGGCCGTTATGAATGAGCAGTTCTTC. Translation: CASSRHGSGRAVMNEQFF. The chain links TRBV4-2 to TRBJ2-1, with TRBD2 matching 11 bases. The length of the CDR3 is 18 residues. The V gene end was trimmed by 4 bases and the J gene end by 7 bases; junction bases not matched to a gene: 15. The germline V gene encodes CDR1 LGHNA and CDR2 YNFKEQ.